This T cell receptor (beta chain) was captured in a study of cytomegalovirus exposure and HLA in healthy donors. Study information: Previous work identified 120 million or so unique TCR beta sequences from about 179 million T cells. Overall study results and limits: Within a later analysis, the majority of CMV-associated TCR beta chains appeared HLA-restricted. Altogether, 160 or so TCR beta chains were recorded as cytomegalovirus-associated.

PCR primers comprised 60 Vbeta and 13 Jbeta primers. Produced via immunoSEQ multiplex PCR; TCRdb's table is partial and in-frame only. The repertoire holds 90,000 to 120,000 clones, around four fifths seen once, with approximately 2% in the top ten. This clone was counted a single time. Its antigen is undetermined. Germline lookup yields CDR1 SNHLY and CDR2 FYNNEI. V was shortened by 6 bases and J by 0 bases, with 6 bases between the two germline ends. The CDR3 runs 13 residues. The V and J genes are TRBV2 and TRBJ1-5; no clear D gene. The receptor comes from a woman aged 40 to 49 in good health and CMV-seronegative. The sequencing input was PBMCs. The CDR3 DNA sequence: TGTGCCAGCAGCCAGGATAGCAATCAGCCCCAGCATTTT. Translating it yields CASSQDSNQPQHF.